A selection of T cell receptor beta chains follows, all from one sample in a study of blood T cell repertoires in COVID-19. Assay: immunoSEQ multiplex PCR; the TCRdb copy retains only in-frame clones and omits some. The sample has 210,000 or so clones, around 78% seen once. The sample comprised peripheral blood. Source of these receptors: a woman of 80 years or more with active or convalescent COVID-19. CDR3s include the opening cysteine and the closing phenylalanine or tryptophan. Each record gives: CDR3 protein, CDR3 DNA, clone size, J gene, D gene, V gene. D genes are given only for firm matches. The size entry is marked missing in some rows and otherwise reads once, few, many or a size class.

CSVEVRQGNTEAFF,TGCAGCGTTGAAGTAAGGCAGGGGAACACTGAAGCTTTCTTT,.,TRBJ1-1,.,TRBV29-1
CASSLDSYYNEQFF,TGTGCCAGCAGCTTAGATTCGTACTACAATGAGCAGTTCTTC,.,TRBJ2-1,.,TRBV11-3
CASSYPRSGWATNEKLFF,TGTGCCAGCAGTTACCCCCGGAGCGGATGGGCAACTAATGAAAAACTGTTTTTT,few,TRBJ1-4,.,TRBV6-2/TRBV6-3
CATSDRAGPDEQFF,TGTGCCACCAGTGATAGGGCAGGGCCCGATGAGCAGTTCTTC,.,TRBJ2-1,.,TRBV24-1
CASRAHSGETQYF,TGTGCCAGCAGGGCTCATAGCGGGGAGACCCAGTACTTC,.,TRBJ2-5,TRBD2,TRBV28
CSASLEPGNGYTF,TGCAGTGCTAGTCTTGAGCCGGGAAATGGCTACACCTTC,.,TRBJ1-2,.,TRBV20-1
CASSLGLAGNTGELFF,TGCGCCAGCAGCTTAGGACTAGCGGGGAACACCGGGGAGCTGTTTTTT,.,TRBJ2-2,TRBD2,TRBV5-1
CASSPDYGYTF,TGTGCCAGCAGTCCCGACTATGGCTACACCTTC,.,TRBJ1-2,.,TRBV28
CASSQVENQPQHF,TGCGCCAGCAGCCAAGTTGAGAATCAGCCCCAGCATTTT,.,TRBJ1-5,.,TRBV4-1
CASSYSISRANSPLHF,TGTGCCAGCAGTTACTCGATATCCAGGGCAAATTCACCCCTCCACTTT,.,TRBJ1-6,.,TRBV6-5
CASSIEASGGSLGHNEQFF,TGTGCCAGTAGTATAGAGGCTAGCGGGGGGTCCCTAGGGCACAATGAGCAGTTCTTC,.,TRBJ2-1,TRBD2,TRBV19
CASSGGQGHQPQHF,TGTGCCAGCAGTGGGGGACAGGGGCATCAGCCCCAGCATTTT,.,TRBJ1-5,TRBD1,TRBV28
CASSPGTVRSYEQYF,TGTGCCAGCTCACCGGGGACAGTAAGGTCCTACGAGCAGTACTTC,few,TRBJ2-7,TRBD1,TRBV18
CASSSQLGAEETQYF,TGTGCCAGCAGCTCCCAGTTGGGGGCTGAGGAGACCCAGTACTTC,.,TRBJ2-5,.,TRBV7-9
CAWRGQGTYEQYF,TGTGCCTGGAGGGGACAGGGTACCTACGAGCAGTACTTC,.,TRBJ2-7,TRBD1,TRBV30
CASKFRTDTYNEQFF,TGTGCCAGCAAATTTCGGACAGACACCTACAATGAGCAGTTCTTC,.,TRBJ2-1,.,TRBV11-2
CASSIRTGIGHNSPLHF,TGTGCCAGCAGTATACGGACAGGGATTGGTCACAATTCACCCCTCCACTTT,few,TRBJ1-6,TRBD1,TRBV27
CASSLSGGNNEQFF,TGTGCCAGCAGTCTGAGCGGGGGGAACAATGAGCAGTTCTTC,.,TRBJ2-1,TRBD2,TRBV3-1/TRBV3-2
CAINDRGANYGYTF,TGTGCCATCAACGACAGGGGTGCTAACTATGGCTACACCTTC,.,TRBJ1-2,TRBD1,TRBV10-3
CASSSRARVVNYGYTF,TGTGCCAGCAGTTCACGGGCGAGGGTGGTAAACTATGGCTACACCTTC,.,TRBJ1-2,.,TRBV27
CASSKTGNTEAFF,TGTGCCAGCAGCAAGACAGGAAACACTGAAGCTTTCTTT,.,TRBJ1-1,.,TRBV6-6
CASSLDGTGFEKLFF,TGTGCCAGCAGCTTAGACGGGACAGGGTTTGAAAAACTGTTTTTT,few,TRBJ1-4,TRBD1,TRBV7-9
CASSPGTASGNTIYF,TGTGCCAGCAGTCCGGGGACAGCGTCTGGAAACACCATATATTTT,.,TRBJ1-3,TRBD1,TRBV7-8
CASQLAGGSTDTQYF,TGCGCCAGCCAACTAGCGGGGGGGAGCACAGATACGCAGTATTTT,.,TRBJ2-3,TRBD2,TRBV5-1
CASSLDYRGNYEQYF,TGTGCCAGCAGCTTGGATTACAGGGGGAACTACGAGCAGTACTTC,.,TRBJ2-7,TRBD1,TRBV5-4
CASSYSRQFSGNTIYF,TGTGCCAGCAGTTACTCTCGACAGTTCTCTGGAAACACCATATATTTT,few,TRBJ1-3,.,TRBV6-5
CASSVHSRIDLNTEAFF,TGTGCCAGCAGCGTACACTCGAGGATAGACTTGAACACTGAAGCTTTCTTT,once,TRBJ1-1,.,TRBV9
CASSSAGTGAHEQYF,TGTGCCAGCAGTTCCGCCGGGACAGGGGCACACGAGCAGTACTTC,once,TRBJ2-7,TRBD1,TRBV6-2/TRBV6-3
CASSSGTGGNEKLFF,TGCGCCAGCAGCTCGGGGACAGGTGGAAATGAAAAACTGTTTTTT,.,TRBJ1-4,TRBD1,TRBV5-1
CASSQDRGSWTSGIEQFF,TGTGCCAGCAGCCAAGATAGAGGTTCGTGGACTAGCGGAATCGAGCAGTTCTTC,.,TRBJ2-1,TRBD2,TRBV4-2
CASSSGRGKVEKLFF,TGTGCCAGCAGCTCCGGGCGGGGAAAAGTCGAAAAACTGTTTTTT,.,TRBJ1-4,.,TRBV7-2
CASSIGGATNGYTF,TGTGCCAGTAGTATTGGGGGGGCTACGAATGGCTACACCTTC,.,TRBJ1-2,.,TRBV19
CASSQVQVAGNTIYF,TGTGCCAGCAGCCAAGTACAGGTCGCTGGAAACACCATATATTTT,few,TRBJ1-3,.,TRBV4-2
CASSFSGTGAYNEQFF,TGTGCCAGCAGTTTCTCCGGGACAGGGGCCTACAATGAGCAGTTCTTC,.,TRBJ2-1,TRBD1,TRBV28
CASSSGASGNTIYF,TGCGCCAGCAGCTCAGGGGCGTCTGGAAACACCATATATTTT,.,TRBJ1-3,.,TRBV5-1
CASSQELKHREGYTF,TGTGCCAGCAGCCAAGAGTTAAAACACAGAGAGGGCTACACCTTC,once,TRBJ1-2,.,TRBV3-1/TRBV3-2
CASSELGGRSGYTF,TGTGCCAGCAGTGAATTGGGGGGGAGAAGTGGCTACACCTTC,.,TRBJ1-2,.,TRBV25-1
CASSRTGLDTEAFF,TGTGCCAGCAGTCGGACAGGATTAGATACTGAAGCTTTCTTT,.,TRBJ1-1,TRBD1,TRBV2
CSAGGGGSNTEAFF,TGCAGCGCCGGTGGTGGGGGGTCGAACACTGAAGCTTTCTTT,.,TRBJ1-1,.,TRBV29-1
CASSLDHGQQETQYF,TGTGCCAGCAGCTTAGATCACGGACAGCAAGAGACCCAGTACTTC,.,TRBJ2-5,.,TRBV11-2
CASRTGSTGELFF,TGTGCCAGCAGGACAGGGTCCACCGGGGAGCTGTTTTTT,.,TRBJ2-2,TRBD1,TRBV3-1/TRBV3-2
CASSLGQGRVAGGNQPQHF,TGTGCCAGCAGCTTAGGACAGGGGAGAGTGGCCGGTGGCAATCAGCCCCAGCATTTT,once,TRBJ1-5,TRBD1,TRBV11-2
CAWGLLGTGQQRPQHF,TGTGCCTGGGGACTCCTCGGGACAGGCCAGCAGAGGCCCCAGCATTTT,.,TRBJ1-5,TRBD1,TRBV30
CASSKQGGYGEAFF,TGTGCCAGCAGCAAACAGGGGGGATATGGTGAAGCTTTCTTT,.,TRBJ1-1,TRBD1,TRBV5-5
CASSLGSGGSPLHF,TGTGCCAGCAGCCTTGGGTCCGGAGGGTCACCCCTCCACTTT,.,TRBJ1-6,.,TRBV6-5
CATSDPRQGISEQYF,TGTGCCACCAGTGACCCACGACAGGGGATCTCCGAGCAGTACTTC,.,TRBJ2-7,TRBD1,TRBV24-1
CASLSFSDRFF,TGTGCCAGCCTTTCTTTTAGCGATCGGTTCTTC,.,TRBJ2-1,.,TRBV2
CASSLRVRGRNTEAFF,TGTGCCAGCAGCTTACGCGTCAGGGGGCGGAACACTGAAGCTTTCTTT,.,TRBJ1-1,TRBD1,TRBV11-2
CASSQDLAINYGYTF,TGCGCCAGCAGCCAAGATCTTGCGATTAACTATGGCTACACCTTC,.,TRBJ1-2,.,TRBV4-3
CASSGYQAAKNIQYF,TGTGCCAGCTCAGGCTACCAGGCGGCCAAAAACATTCAGTACTTC,once,TRBJ2-4,.,TRBV18
CASSFPGLAGDHYNEQFF,TGTGCCAGCAGCTTCCCGGGACTAGCGGGGGACCACTACAATGAGCAGTTCTTC,.,TRBJ2-1,TRBD2,TRBV9
CASSLVAGTVATQYF,TGTGCCAGCAGCTTAGTGGCAGGGACTGTCGCGACCCAGTACTTC,.,TRBJ2-5,.,TRBV7-2
CASSSTGTEQETQYF,TGCGCCAGCAGCTCAACCGGGACAGAGCAAGAGACCCAGTACTTC,once,TRBJ2-5,TRBD1,TRBV5-1
CASSNRGSPGYTF,TGTGCCAGCAGCAACAGGGGTTCTCCGGGCTACACCTTC,.,TRBJ1-2,TRBD1,TRBV7-9
CASSRDTAEAFF,TGTGCCAGCTCACGGGACACAGCTGAAGCTTTCTTT,.,TRBJ1-1,.,TRBV18
CASTIGQGAYGYTF,TGTGCCAGCACCATTGGACAGGGGGCTTATGGCTACACCTTC,.,TRBJ1-2,TRBD1,TRBV11-2
CASTDRYLLNEQFF,TGTGCCAGCACGGACAGATACCTCCTGAATGAGCAGTTCTTC,.,TRBJ2-1,.,TRBV6-5
CASSGAKGQINEKLFF,TGTGCCAGCAGCGGCGCTAAGGGACAGATTAATGAAAAACTGTTTTTT,.,TRBJ1-4,TRBD1,TRBV9
CASSAGDRYSNQPQHF,TGTGCCAGCAGCGCGGGGGACAGGTATAGCAATCAGCCCCAGCATTTT,.,TRBJ1-5,TRBD1,TRBV9
CASTVRAGGYWDGYTF,TGTGCCAGCACCGTCAGGGCGGGGGGATATTGGGATGGCTACACCTTC,few,TRBJ1-2,.,TRBV7-2